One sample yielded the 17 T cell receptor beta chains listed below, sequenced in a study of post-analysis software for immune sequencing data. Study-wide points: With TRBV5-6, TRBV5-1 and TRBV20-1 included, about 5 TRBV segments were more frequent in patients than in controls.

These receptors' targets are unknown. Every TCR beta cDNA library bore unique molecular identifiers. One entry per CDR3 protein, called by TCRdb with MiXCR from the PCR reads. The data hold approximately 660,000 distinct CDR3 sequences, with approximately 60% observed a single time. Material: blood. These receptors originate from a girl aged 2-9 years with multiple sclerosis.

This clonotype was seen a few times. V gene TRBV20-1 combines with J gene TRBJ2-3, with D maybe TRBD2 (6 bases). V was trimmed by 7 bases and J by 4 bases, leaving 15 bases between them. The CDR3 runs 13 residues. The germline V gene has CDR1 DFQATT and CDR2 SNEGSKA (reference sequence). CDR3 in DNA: TGCAGTGTATTGGCGGGACCCCCAGATACGCAGTATTTT. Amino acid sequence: CSVLAGPPDTQYF.

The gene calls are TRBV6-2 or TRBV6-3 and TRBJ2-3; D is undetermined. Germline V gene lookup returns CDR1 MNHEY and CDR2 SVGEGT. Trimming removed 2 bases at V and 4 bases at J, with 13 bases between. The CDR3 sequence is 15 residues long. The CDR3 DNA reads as TGTGCCAGCAGTTACGGCGGTTCAGCTCCAGATACGCAGTATTTT. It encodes CASSYGGSAPDTQYF.

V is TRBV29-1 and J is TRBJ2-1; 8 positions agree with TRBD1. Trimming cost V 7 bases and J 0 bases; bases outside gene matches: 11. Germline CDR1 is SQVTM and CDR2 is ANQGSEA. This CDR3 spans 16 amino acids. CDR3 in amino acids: CSAPTGARSSYNEQFF. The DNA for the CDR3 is TGCAGCGCACCGACAGGGGCGAGAAGCTCCTACAATGAGCAGTTCTTC.

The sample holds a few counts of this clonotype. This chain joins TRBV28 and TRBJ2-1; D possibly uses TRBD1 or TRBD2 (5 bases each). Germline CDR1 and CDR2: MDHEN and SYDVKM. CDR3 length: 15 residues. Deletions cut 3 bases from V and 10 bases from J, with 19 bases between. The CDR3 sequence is CASSLGDLLRGEQFF. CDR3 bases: TGTGCCAGCAGTTTGGGGGACCTCCTCCGCGGGGAGCAGTTCTTC.

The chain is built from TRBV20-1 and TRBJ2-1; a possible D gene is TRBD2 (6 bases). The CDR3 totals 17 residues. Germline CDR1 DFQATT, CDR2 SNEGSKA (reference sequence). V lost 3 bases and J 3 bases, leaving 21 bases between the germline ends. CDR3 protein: CSARPLWTGEYYNEQFF. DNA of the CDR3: TGCAGTGCTAGGCCCCTCTGGACGGGGGAATACTACAATGAGCAGTTCTTC.

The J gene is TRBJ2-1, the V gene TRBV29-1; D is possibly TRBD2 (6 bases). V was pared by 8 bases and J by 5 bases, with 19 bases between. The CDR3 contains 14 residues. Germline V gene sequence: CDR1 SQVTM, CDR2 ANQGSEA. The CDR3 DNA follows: TGCAGCACCTGGTTAACGGGAGTGGACAATGAGCAGTTCTTC. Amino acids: CSTWLTGVDNEQFF.

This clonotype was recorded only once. The CDR3 spells CASSQAWGGETQYF. The CDR3 nucleotides are TGCGCCAGCAGCCAAGCATGGGGGGGAGAGACCCAGTACTTC. V and J are TRBV4-1 and TRBJ2-5; 7 nucleotides match TRBD2. The germline V gene encodes CDR1 MGHRA and CDR2 YSYEKL. CDR3 size: 14 residues. Trimming at V came to 1 base and at J to 4 bases, leaving 3 bases not matched to a gene.

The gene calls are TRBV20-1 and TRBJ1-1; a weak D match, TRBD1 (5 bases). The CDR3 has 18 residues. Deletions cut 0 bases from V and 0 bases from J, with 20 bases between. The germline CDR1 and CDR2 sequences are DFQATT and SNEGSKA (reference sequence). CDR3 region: CSARDRGNSRTLNTEAFF. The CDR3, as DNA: TGCAGTGCTAGAGATAGGGGTAATTCAAGGACGTTGAACACTGAAGCTTTCTTT.

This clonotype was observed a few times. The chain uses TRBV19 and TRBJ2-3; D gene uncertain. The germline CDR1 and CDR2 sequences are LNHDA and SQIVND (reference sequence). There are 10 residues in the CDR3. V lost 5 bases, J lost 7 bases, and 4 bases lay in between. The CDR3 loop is CASSGYTQYF. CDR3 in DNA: TGTGCCAGTAGTGGGTATACGCAGTATTTT.

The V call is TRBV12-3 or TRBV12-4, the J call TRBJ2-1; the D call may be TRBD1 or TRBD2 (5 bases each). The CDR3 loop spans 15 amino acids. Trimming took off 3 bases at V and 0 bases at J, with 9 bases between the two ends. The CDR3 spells CASSFLRGSYNEQFF. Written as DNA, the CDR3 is TGTGCCAGCAGTTTTCTGAGGGGCTCCTACAATGAGCAGTTCTTC.

The CDR3 bases are TGTGCCAGCAGCTGGGGAGGAGATACGCAGTATTTT. Amino acid sequence: CASSWGGDTQYF. V usage is TRBV11-2 and J usage is TRBJ2-3; the D gene is possibly TRBD2 (6 bases). CDR1 and CDR2 from the germline V gene are SGHAT and FQNNGV. The CDR3 runs 12 residues. V was shortened by 4 bases and J by 5 bases, with 7 bases between the two germline ends.

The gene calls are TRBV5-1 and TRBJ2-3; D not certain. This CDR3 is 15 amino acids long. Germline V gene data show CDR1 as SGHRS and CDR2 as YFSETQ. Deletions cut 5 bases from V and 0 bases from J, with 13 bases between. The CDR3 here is CASRPQVTSTDTQYF. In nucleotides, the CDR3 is TGCGCCAGCAGGCCTCAGGTTACTAGCACAGATACGCAGTATTTT.

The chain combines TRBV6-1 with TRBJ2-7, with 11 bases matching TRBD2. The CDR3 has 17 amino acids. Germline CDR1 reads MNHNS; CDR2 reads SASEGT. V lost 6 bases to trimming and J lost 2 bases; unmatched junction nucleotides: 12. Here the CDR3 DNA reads TGTGCCAGCAGCCTCCTGAGCCCGGGACTAGCGGCCTACGAGCAGTACTTC. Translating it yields CASSLLSPGLAAYEQYF.

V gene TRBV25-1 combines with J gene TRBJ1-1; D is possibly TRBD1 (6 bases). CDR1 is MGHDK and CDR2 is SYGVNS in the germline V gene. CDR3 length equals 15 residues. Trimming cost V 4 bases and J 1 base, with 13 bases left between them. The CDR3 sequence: CASSGAGATNTEAFF. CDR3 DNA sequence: TGTGCCAGCAGTGGGGCAGGGGCTACGAACACTGAAGCTTTCTTT. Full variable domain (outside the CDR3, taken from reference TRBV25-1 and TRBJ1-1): EADIYQTPRYLVIGTGKKITLECSQTMGHDKMYWYQQDPGMELHLIHYSYGVNSTEKGDLSSESTVSRIRTEHFPLTLESARPSHTSQYLCASSGAGATNTEAFFGQGTRLTVV.

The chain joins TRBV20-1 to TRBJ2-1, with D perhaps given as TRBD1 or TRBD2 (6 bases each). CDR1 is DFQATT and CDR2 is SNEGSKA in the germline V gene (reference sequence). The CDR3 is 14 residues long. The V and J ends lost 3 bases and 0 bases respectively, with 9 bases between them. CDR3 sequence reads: CSASPGASYNEQFF. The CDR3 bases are TGCAGTGCTAGTCCGGGGGCCTCCTACAATGAGCAGTTCTTC.

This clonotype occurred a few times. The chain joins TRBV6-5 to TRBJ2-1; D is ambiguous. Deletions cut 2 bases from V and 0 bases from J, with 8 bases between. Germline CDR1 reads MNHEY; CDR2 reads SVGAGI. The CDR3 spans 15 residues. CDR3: CASSYVSSSYNEQFF. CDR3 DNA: TGTGCCAGCAGTTACGTCTCAAGCTCCTACAATGAGCAGTTCTTC.

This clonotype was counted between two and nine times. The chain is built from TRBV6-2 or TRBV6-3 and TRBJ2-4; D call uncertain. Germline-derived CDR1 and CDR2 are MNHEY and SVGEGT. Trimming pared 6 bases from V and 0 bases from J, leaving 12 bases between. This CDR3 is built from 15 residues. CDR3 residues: CASRPRELAKNIQYF. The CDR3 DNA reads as TGTGCCAGCAGACCAAGAGAGCTAGCCAAAAACATTCAGTACTTC.